The 15 T cell receptor beta chains below all came from one sample that was sequenced in a study of beta chain features in type 1 diabetes. Study-wide results and caveats: Patients with Type 1 diabetes showed moderately but significantly shorter TCRB CDR3s in all four CD4+ subsets.

Antigen specificity for these receptors is unknown. The study reverse transcribed the entire isolated RNA, so it sequenced expressed TCRB transcripts. Repertoires were generated with immunoSEQ multiplex PCR, while TCRdb's copy carries only in-frame clones and drops some. The profile shows about 740,000 clones, around 15% of them singletons. The sample was naive CD4+ T cells from blood. These receptors all stem from a young man with type 1 diabetes.

This clone appeared a few times. The V and J genes are TRBV6-5 and TRBJ1-3, with unresolved D. CDR3 size: 14 residues. Deletions cut 6 bases from V and 0 bases from J, with 9 bases between. Germline V lookup: CDR1 MNHEY, CDR2 SVGAGI. CDR3 amino acids: CASSMQSSGNTIYF. CDR3 nucleotide sequence: TGTGCCAGCAGCATGCAAAGCTCTGGAAACACCATATATTTT.

The V call is TRBV28, the J call TRBJ2-7, with TRBD1 matching over 7 bases. Germline V CDR1 and CDR2: MDHEN, SYDVKM. V gave up 8 bases and J gave up 3 bases; unmatched junction bases: 10. CDR3 length equals 14 residues. CDR3 region: CASSRAGQDYEQYF. The CDR3 DNA reads TGTGCCAGCTCCCGAGCCGGACAGGACTACGAGCAGTACTTC.

This clone was detected only a few times. V gene TRBV7-2 combines with J gene TRBJ1-1; D unclear. Germline V gene data show CDR1 as SGHTA and CDR2 as FQGNSA. Deletions cut 7 bases from V and 0 bases from J, with 12 bases between. CDR3 length: 14 amino acids. The DNA for the CDR3 is TGTGCCAGCACCCCCGCGAGCCTGAACACTGAAGCTTTCTTT. The encoded protein is CASTPASLNTEAFF. The full variable domain, its missing parts supplied by reference TRBV7-2 and TRBJ1-1, is GAGVSQSPSNKVTEKGKDVELRCDPISGHTALYWYRQSLGQGLEFLIYFQGNSAPDKSGLPSDRFSAERTGGSVSTLTIQRTQQEDSAVYLCASTPASLNTEAFFGQGTRLTVV.

V is TRBV5-1 and J is TRBJ2-7, with TRBD2 matching over 9 bases. Unmatched junction bases numbered 4, after V lost 4 bases and J lost 2 bases. The CDR3 is made up of 14 amino acids. Germline V lookup: CDR1 SGHRS, CDR2 YFSETQ. The CDR3 DNA reads as TGCGCCAGCAGCCCCGGGACTAGCCCCTACGAGCAGTACTTC. It translates to CASSPGTSPYEQYF.

The chain uses TRBV6-1 and TRBJ1-2; no clear D gene. The CDR3 sequence is 13 residues long. Trimming shortened V by 3 bases and J by 5 bases, and 10 bases separated the two germline ends. CDR1 is MNHNS and CDR2 is SASEGT in the germline V gene. CDR3 bases: TGTGCCAGCAGTGAGGACGCTGGTTATGGCTACACCTTC. It codes for CASSEDAGYGYTF.

Only a few counts were recorded for this clone. V usage is TRBV9 and J usage is TRBJ1-4; D possibly corresponds to TRBD1 (5 bases). V was shortened by 4 bases and J by 7 bases, with 17 bases between the two germline ends. The CDR3 sequence is 15 residues long. Germline CDR1 is SGDLS and CDR2 is YYNGEE. In DNA form, the CDR3 reads TGTGCCAGCAGCTTAGAGGGGAACCCAGGTGAAAAACTGTTTTTT. Translating it yields CASSLEGNPGEKLFF.

DNA for the CDR3: TGTGCCAGCAGGACCGACAGGGGGCGAACCGGGGAGCTGTTTTTT. Translation gives CASRTDRGRTGELFF. The V and J genes are TRBV2 and TRBJ2-2; 10 nucleotides line up with TRBD1. CDR3 length: 15 residues. Per the germline V gene, CDR1 is SNHLY and CDR2 is FYNNEI. J lost 5 bases, V lost 6 bases, and 6 bases had no gene match.

The chain couples TRBV30 to TRBJ2-2; the D is unclear. V was trimmed by 7 bases and J by 6 bases, leaving 15 bases between them. The CDR3 contains 13 residues. Germline V lookup: CDR1 GTSNPN, CDR2 SVGIG (reference sequence). CDR3 sequence: CASLPLSPGELFF. Here the CDR3 DNA reads TGTGCCTCCTTGCCGTTATCGCCCGGGGAGCTGTTTTTT.

This rearrangement joins TRBV19 to TRBJ2-7; D unclear. Trimming stripped 3 bases from V and 2 bases from J, with 5 bases between. The length of the CDR3 is 12 residues. The germline V gene has CDR1 LNHDA and CDR2 SQIVND (reference sequence). The DNA for the CDR3 is TGTGCCAGTAGTATGGGAACCTACGAGCAGTACTTC. Protein sequence: CASSMGTYEQYF.

The gene calls are TRBV6-6 and TRBJ2-5; D may be TRBD1 or TRBD2 (5 bases each). This CDR3 has 14 amino acids. The V end was cut by 5 bases, the J end by 5 bases, with 15 bases between. Per the germline V gene, CDR1 is MNHNY and CDR2 is SVGAGI (reference sequence). The CDR3 here is CASSRNDWGETQYF. The CDR3 coding sequence is TGTGCCAGCAGTCGAAATGACTGGGGGGAGACCCAGTACTTC.

The chain couples TRBV11-2 to TRBJ1-1; D may be TRBD1 (6 bases). V lost 5 bases to trimming and J lost 11 bases, with 21 bases between them. Germline V lookup: CDR1 SGHAT, CDR2 FQNNGV. There are 14 residues in the CDR3. This CDR3 is CASSPIQGISGAFF. In DNA form, the CDR3 reads TGTGCCAGCAGCCCCATACAGGGTATAAGTGGTGCTTTCTTT.

The chain combines TRBV7-6 with TRBJ2-3; tentatively, D is TRBD1 or TRBD2 (6 bases each). Trimming removed 1 base from V and 5 bases from J, with 10 bases in between. This CDR3 has 14 amino acids. The germline V gene has CDR1 SGHVS and CDR2 FNYEAQ. In nucleotides, the CDR3 is TGTGCCAGCAGCTTAGTGGGGGGCGAAGATACGCAGTATTTT. Protein: CASSLVGGEDTQYF.

This clone occurred a few times. One end of the junction fails to match germline, which may point to a read error. The V gene is TRBV19, the J gene TRBJ2-1; 8 nucleotides align to TRBD1. Germline V gene sequence: CDR1 LNHDA, CDR2 SQIVND (reference sequence). This CDR3 region has 15 residues. CDR3 sequence (DNA): TGTGCCAGTAGTCTAGACAGGGGTCCCTACAATGAGCAGTTCTTC. This translates into CASSLDRGPYNEQFF.

The rearrangement joins TRBV11-1 to TRBJ2-5; no reliable D call. The CDR3 runs 10 residues. V shed 6 bases and J shed 6 bases, with 5 bases lying between them. Germline assignment: CDR1 SGHAT and CDR2 FQDESV (reference sequence). The DNA for the CDR3 is TGTGCCAGCAGGGGTCAGACCCAGTACTTC. The encoded protein is CASRGQTQYF.

This clone has a handful of counts. The V call is TRBV7-2, the J call TRBJ1-1; D is unclear. CDR3 length equals 13 residues. The germline CDR1 and CDR2 sequences are SGHTA and FQGNSA. V was pared by 0 bases and J by 7 bases, with 9 bases between. CDR3 nucleotide sequence: TGTGCCAGCAGCTTAGCACAGCCTCTTGAAGCTTTCTTT. Its protein is CASSLAQPLEAFF.